A single sample is the source of the 29 T cell receptor beta chains below, sequenced in a study of breast tumors, draining lymph nodes, adjacent tissues. TCRdb itself ran the multiplex PCR reads through MiXCR, one entry per CDR3 protein. The repertoire consists of over 200,000 distinct CDR3 sequences, with less than 35% occurring once and the leading ten covering 3% to 4%. Breast cancer patients provided tissue from their axillary draining lymph nodes. Specimen: axillary lymph node tissue. These receptors were taken from a female donor with breast cancer. Some clones in this sample may be carry-over from other donors' samples.

This clonotype was found many times. The V gene is TRBV12-3 or TRBV12-4, the J gene TRBJ2-7; TRBD2 aligns across 7 bases. Trimming removed 4 bases from V and 5 bases from J; junction bases left unmatched: 14. The length of the CDR3 is 16 residues. CDR3 loop: CASSSSSGTLRDEQYF. CDR3 DNA: TGTGCCAGCAGTTCCTCCAGCGGGACCCTCAGAGACGAGCAGTACTTC.

This clonotype was counted a few times. This sequence joins TRBV2 and TRBJ1-1; 9 nucleotides align to TRBD1. Germline V gene sequence: CDR1 SNHLY, CDR2 FYNNEI. V shed 6 bases, J shed 11 bases, and the junction held 13 bases outside the gene matches. The CDR3 runs 14 residues. CDR3 in amino acids: CASRDQDRGAWAFF. CDR3 nucleotide sequence: TGTGCCAGCAGAGATCAAGACAGGGGGGCCTGGGCTTTCTTT.

This clonotype was seen a few times. A clone one base away is much larger, so this may be a read error. The chain links TRBV20-1 to TRBJ2-7; no reliable D call. CDR3 length equals 14 residues. CDR1 DFQATT and CDR2 SNEGSKA come from the germline V gene (reference sequence). As DNA, the CDR3 is TGCAGTGCTAGAGATCTGAGTGTCTCCTCCGAGCAGTACTTC. As protein: CSARDLSVSSEQYF.

This clonotype has at least ten counts. The chain is built from TRBV20-1 and TRBJ1-6; D is ambiguous. This CDR3 has 15 residues. Germline lookup yields CDR1 DFQATT and CDR2 SNEGSKA (reference sequence). The V end lost 0 bases, the J end lost 9 bases, and 15 bases lay between the germline ends. The CDR3 reads CSARDRQRGFSPLHF. In DNA, the CDR3 is TGCAGTGCTAGAGATCGGCAGCGTGGCTTTTCACCCCTCCACTTT.

The chain couples TRBV6-5 to TRBJ2-7; 12 bases line up with TRBD2. The CDR3 length is 16 residues. CDR1 is MNHEY and CDR2 is SVGAGI in the germline V gene. With V trimmed by 9 bases and J by 2 bases, 11 bases remained unmatched. This CDR3 reads CARRLAGAPGTYEQYF. The CDR3, as DNA: TGTGCCAGAAGACTAGCGGGAGCTCCTGGAACCTACGAGCAGTACTTC.

This clonotype turned up a few times. The gene calls are TRBV18 and TRBJ2-1; 13 bases fit TRBD2. The CDR3 is 16 amino acids. Trimming removed 3 bases from V and 7 bases from J; junction bases left unmatched: 6. CDR1 is KGHSH, CDR2 LQKENI, per germline. The CDR3 reads CASSPRTSGRLNEQFF. The CDR3 DNA sequence: TGTGCCAGCTCACCCCGGACTAGCGGGAGACTGAATGAGCAGTTCTTC.

The chain uses TRBV16 and TRBJ1-2; unclear D gene. This CDR3 has 14 amino acids. Germline CDR1 is KGHSY and CDR2 is FQNENV. The V and J ends lost 3 bases and 5 bases respectively, with 13 bases between them. The CDR3 coding sequence is TGTGCCAGCAGCCATAGGGCGCGCGAGTATGGCTACACCTTC. Translated: CASSHRAREYGYTF. The full variable domain, its missing parts supplied by reference TRBV16 and TRBJ1-2, is GEEVAQTPKHLVRGEGQKAKLYCAPIKGHSYVFWYQQVLKNEFKFLISFQNENVFDETGMPKERFSAKCLPNSPCSLEIQATKLEDSAVYFCASSHRAREYGYTFGSGTRLTVV.

This clonotype was seen at least ten times. The rearrangement uses TRBV20-1 and TRBJ2-3; tentatively, D is TRBD1 or TRBD2 (7 bases each). The CDR3 totals 19 residues. Trimming removed 6 bases at V and 5 bases at J, with 33 bases between. Germline lookup yields CDR1 DFQATT and CDR2 SNEGSKA (reference sequence). CDR3 region: CSAPWGGQLISRSVDTQYF. In DNA, the CDR3 is TGCAGTGCGCCTTGGGGGGGACAGTTAATCTCTAGGTCCGTAGATACGCAGTATTTT.

This clonotype was picked up many times. The chain joins TRBV20-1 to TRBJ2-7, with 8 bases that match TRBD1. The germline V gene encodes CDR1 DFQATT and CDR2 SNEGSKA (reference sequence). V lost 3 bases and J lost 9; bases outside the gene matches: 7. The CDR3 is 12 residues long. This CDR3 is CSASPGGLGQYF. The CDR3 coding sequence is TGCAGTGCTAGTCCAGGGGGCTTGGGGCAGTACTTC.

Concerning this clonotype: The junction and the germline gene differ at one end; a read error may be behind it. The gene calls are TRBV19 and TRBJ2-6; the D gene is possibly TRBD2 (5 bases). The CDR3 spans 14 residues. Germline values: CDR1 LNHDA, CDR2 SQIVND (reference sequence). CDR3 sequence: CASKTGSGDNVLTF. Here the CDR3 DNA reads TGTGCCAGTAAAACGGGCTCCGGGGACAACGTCCTGACTTTC.

There are many counts of this clonotype. CDR3 nucleotide sequence: TGTGCCAGCAGTCCCACGAACACCGGGGAGCTGTTTTTT. Translating it yields CASSPTNTGELFF. The chain uses TRBV2 and TRBJ2-2; D gene unclear. Trimming took 5 bases from V and 0 from J, leaving 4 bases between them. There are 13 residues in the CDR3. The germline V gene has CDR1 SNHLY and CDR2 FYNNEI.

The table lists this clonotype with many counts. This chain joins TRBV2 and TRBJ1-5; D not certain. Germline V gene data show CDR1 as SNHLY and CDR2 as FYNNEI. Trimming took off 1 base at V and 7 bases at J, with 11 bases between the two ends. CDR3 length equals 14 residues. CDR3 nucleotides: TGTGCCAGCAGTGAAGTACGGGGTTTCCAGCCCCAGCATTTT. It yields the protein CASSEVRGFQPQHF.

The V call is TRBV27, the J call TRBJ1-3; maybe TRBD1 (6 bases). V lost 6 bases and J 0 bases, leaving 15 bases between the germline ends. CDR1 and CDR2 (germline): MNHEY, SMNVEV (reference sequence). CDR3 length: 16 residues. The CDR3 DNA sequence: TGTGCCAGCAGCCAAAAAGGGGGGTACTCTGGAAACACCATATATTTT. This encodes CASSQKGGYSGNTIYF.

This clonotype was counted ten times or more. This sequence joins TRBV7-9 and TRBJ1-5; unclear D gene. V was shortened by 7 bases and J by 2 bases, with 18 bases between the two germline ends. Germline-derived CDR1 and CDR2 are SEHNR and FQNEAQ (reference sequence). This CDR3 is 16 amino acids long. Written as DNA, the CDR3 is TGTGCCAGCACTGATCTACGGGTCTCGGGCAATCAGCCCCAGCATTTT. It codes for CASTDLRVSGNQPQHF.

This rearrangement joins TRBV20-1 to TRBJ1-1; 8 bases are shared with TRBD1. Losses at the gene ends were 6 bases for V and 1 base for J; bases not matched to a gene: 4. CDR1 is DFQATT and CDR2 is SNEGSKA in the germline V gene (reference sequence). The CDR3 length is 13 residues. The CDR3, as DNA: TGCAGTGCGAGGGACAGGACGAACACTGAAGCTTTCTTT. Residues: CSARDRTNTEAFF.

The sample holds many counts of this clonotype. The J gene is TRBJ2-7, the V gene TRBV29-1, with D unclear. CDR3 size: 12 residues. Trimming shortened V by 4 bases and J by 5 bases, and 12 bases separated the two germline ends. CDR1 is SQVTM and CDR2 is ANQGSEA in the germline V gene. The CDR3 region has the DNA TGCAGCGTTGTTTGGGTGTCCGACGAGCAGTACTTC. Encoded protein: CSVVWVSDEQYF.

This clonotype has a single count. This clone may be a read error of a much larger clone one base away. CDR3: CASSVEGEAYEQSF. The CDR3 DNA reads as TGTGCCAGCAGCGTAGAGGGCGAGGCCTACGAGCAGTCCTTC. This chain connects TRBV9 to TRBJ2-7; no clear D gene. Germline lookup yields CDR1 SGDLS and CDR2 YYNGEE. CDR3 length equals 14 residues.

This clonotype was counted a single time. An end of the junction does not agree with germline; a read error may underlie this. The chain links TRBV5-1 to TRBJ1-6; D might be TRBD1 (5 bases). Germline CDR1 reads SGHRS; CDR2 reads YFSETQ. The CDR3 extends over 15 amino acids. Here the CDR3 reads CASSLTIMGGSPLHF. The CDR3 region has the DNA TGCGCCAGTAGCTTGACCATTATGGGGGGATCACCCCTCCACTTT.

There are many counts of this clonotype. The V gene is TRBV24-1, the J gene TRBJ2-2; D is uncertain. CDR1 and CDR2 from the germline V gene are KGHDR and SFDVKD. Trimming shortened V by 1 base and J by 0 bases, and 5 bases separated the two germline ends. The CDR3 is 15 residues long. This chain's CDR3 is CATSDFLTNTGELFF. CDR3 coding DNA: TGTGCCACCAGTGATTTCCTGACGAACACCGGGGAGCTGTTTTTT.

This chain links TRBV19 with TRBJ2-1; 14 nucleotides align to TRBD2. Germline CDR1 reads LNHDA; CDR2 reads SQIVND (reference sequence). This CDR3 spans 15 amino acids. The trim removed 4 bases at V and 12 bases at J, leaving 8 bases unmatched. The CDR3 sequence is CASSTGLAGAPRQFF. In nucleotides, the CDR3 is TGTGCCAGTAGTACGGGACTAGCGGGGGCCCCACGGCAGTTCTTC.

The V call is TRBV5-5, the J call TRBJ2-6; 7 bases match TRBD1. The trim removed 4 bases at V and 0 bases at J, leaving 4 bases unmatched. Germline V lookup: CDR1 SGHKS, CDR2 YYEKEE (reference sequence). The CDR3 length is 16 residues. The CDR3 protein is CASSTDRASGANVLTF. As DNA, the CDR3 is TGTGCCAGCAGCACCGACAGGGCCTCTGGGGCCAACGTCCTGACTTTC.

As to this clonotype: A much larger clone sits a single nucleotide away, making a read error possible. The chain links TRBV19 to TRBJ1-5; 12 bases align to TRBD1. With 3 bases clipped from V and 2 bases from J, the junction kept 8 bases outside the gene matches. Germline CDR1 reads LNHDA; CDR2 reads SQIVND (reference sequence). The CDR3 runs 18 residues. DNA for the CDR3: TGTGCCAGTAGTATGTTGGGACAGGGGGCGAGGGGCAATCAGCCCCAGCATTTT. As protein: CASSMLGQGARGNQPQHF.

This clonotype appeared many times. The V and J genes are TRBV11-3 and TRBJ2-5, with 9 bases fitting TRBD2. The V gene end was trimmed by 2 bases and the J gene end by 5 bases; junction bases not matched to a gene: 6. The length of the CDR3 is 15 residues. Germline V gives CDR1 SGHNT, CDR2 YENEEA. The CDR3 region has the DNA TGTGCCAGCAGCTTACTGAGCGGGAGGTGGGAGACCCAGTACTTC. Its protein product is CASSLLSGRWETQYF.

Ten or more counts support this clonotype. This sequence joins TRBV14 and TRBJ2-1, with TRBD2 identical over 9 bases. J lost 4 bases, V lost 2 bases, and 6 bases had no gene match. Germline assignment: CDR1 SGHDN and CDR2 FVKESK. This CDR3 spans 16 amino acids. CDR3 in DNA: TGTGCCAGCAGCCAACTTGGAGCGGGGGGATACAATGAGCAGTTCTTC. It specifies CASSQLGAGGYNEQFF.

J is TRBJ2-7 and V is TRBV6-2 or TRBV6-3; TRBD1 matches 9 bases. The V gene end was trimmed by 10 bases and the J gene end by 5 bases; junction bases not matched to a gene: 12. The CDR3 runs to 14 residues. Germline loops: CDR1 MNHEY, CDR2 SVGEGT. Written as DNA, the CDR3 is TGTGCCACCACTCCGGGACAGGGTTTCAACGAGCAGTACTTC. Translation gives CATTPGQGFNEQYF.

In its sample, this clonotype was seen many times. The J gene is TRBJ2-1, the V gene TRBV7-2; TRBD2 might be the D (7 bases). Germline values: CDR1 SGHTA, CDR2 FQGNSA. The CDR3 covers 17 residues. Trimming took 1 base from V and 4 from J, leaving 17 bases between them. The DNA of the CDR3 is TGTGCCAGCAGCTTAGGTCGGTTGGGGGGGCTATACAATGAGCAGTTCTTC. The encoded protein is CASSLGRLGGLYNEQFF. Filled out from reference TRBV7-2 and TRBJ2-1, the complete variable domain reads GAGVSQSPSNKVTEKGKDVELRCDPISGHTALYWYRQSLGQGLEFLIYFQGNSAPDKSGLPSDRFSAERTGGSVSTLTIQRTQQEDSAVYLCASSLGRLGGLYNEQFFGPGTRLTVL.

The V gene is TRBV7-9, the J gene TRBJ1-3; 7 bases are shared with TRBD1. The CDR3 runs to 15 residues. J gave up 4 bases and V 0 bases, and 3 bases lay outside the gene matches. In germline, CDR1 is SEHNR, CDR2 FQNEAQ (reference sequence). CDR3 protein: CASSLAGRGGNTIYF. The DNA for the CDR3 is TGTGCCAGCAGCTTAGCTGGCAGGGGGGGAAACACCATATATTTT.

This clonotype was recorded only once. This could be a read error, since a much larger clone is one nucleotide away. This CDR3 is missing its conserved last phenylalanine or tryptophan, likely due to a read error. V and J are TRBV3-1 and TRBJ2-7; maybe TRBD1 (5 bases). Germline CDR1 reads LGHDT; CDR2 reads YNNKEL (reference sequence). The CDR3 contains 12 residues. The ends were cut back, 4 bases at V and 7 bases at J, with 11 bases in the middle. In DNA form, the CDR3 reads TGTGCCAGCAGCCTTGGGGCAGGGGAGCAGTACCTC. Its translation is CASSLGAGEQYL.

This clonotype occurred a few times. A read error may be the cause here, since a much bigger clone is one base away. This chain connects TRBV5-5 to TRBJ1-5; D is ambiguous. Germline V gene sequence: CDR1 SGHKS, CDR2 YYEKEE (reference sequence). Between the trimmed V and J ends, which lost 2 bases and 8 bases, there was a span of 14 bases. The CDR3 covers 14 residues. The CDR3 DNA sequence: TGTGCCAGCAGCTTAGCTCGGGCGCCGGAGCCCCAGCATTTT. This translates into CASSLARAPEPQHF.